The clone carrying this T cell receptor (beta chain) was recorded a few times. Antigen specificity is unknown. Unique molecular identifiers were incorporated when the TCRbeta library was constructed. TCRdb re-called the PCR reads through MiXCR, storing one row per CDR3 protein. There are about 900,000 distinct CDR3 sequences in the sample; roughly 31% occur only once, and roughly 28% lies in the top ten. The record originates from a study of T-cell reconstitution after alpha-beta-depleted transplantation in children. Study-level findings and limits: Reports say that about two months after transplant, the alpha-beta T cells came out of several hundred graft clones that had expanded. Recipient T cells and thymic progenitors that survived gave rise to the high TCRbeta diversity observed at day 60 in some patients. Among T cells one year after transplant, newly produced cells accounted for most counts and diversity.

The V end lost 5 bases, the J end lost 8 bases, and 19 bases lay between the germline ends. The length of the CDR3 is 15 residues. The germline gives CDR1 SGHRS, CDR2 YFSETQ. J is TRBJ1-4 and V is TRBV5-1; the D gene is possibly TRBD1 (6 bases). Material: PBMCs, mostly from graft donor cells, obtained 360 days after TCRalphabeta/CD19-depleted stem cell transplant. The receptor's source is a boy under two years old who had a stem cell transplant for SCID, so the T cells may come from the graft donor. The CDR3 protein is CASREGQPGNEKLFF. CDR3 DNA sequence: TGCGCCAGCAGAGAAGGACAGCCGGGGAACGAAAAACTGTTTTTT.